The entry below describes one T cell receptor beta chain. Antigen: not known. These data belong to a study of siplizumab effects on memory and regulatory T cells. Overall study results and limits: Under siplizumab, an average around 69% of mappable alloreactive CD4+ clones were Treg-derived, compared with 25% to 30% in controls. Naive T cells, seemingly more diverse than memory cells, seemed major alloresponse contributors. Among sequences traceable to unstimulated CD4+ memory cells, alloreactive ones were significantly reduced by siplizumab.

V shed 5 bases and J shed 4 bases, with 8 bases lying between them. The CDR3 loop spans 12 amino acids. Germline loops: CDR1 MRHNA, CDR2 SNTAGT. Only in-frame clones appear in the TCRdb table, and some are missing; sequencing was by immunoSEQ multiplex PCR. The sample holds about 110,000 clones; about 91% are singletons and the top ten take approximately 0.75%. The chain combines TRBV6-4 with TRBJ1-2, with D maybe TRBD1 (6 bases). Sample: Tregs sorted from blood. The sequence was collected from a human donor in good health. The CDR3 region is CASSTGRYGYTF. The CDR3 DNA reads as TGTGCCAGCAGTACAGGGCGCTATGGCTACACCTTC.